This TCR beta chain is drawn from a study of blood T cells in healthy people across ages. As for the study in general: Template switching caught about one barcoded beta molecule for each two T cells.

Per germline, CDR1 DFQATT and CDR2 SNEGSKA (reference sequence). The CDR3 spans 15 residues. V lost 0 bases and J 2 bases, leaving 13 bases between the germline ends. Study results and caveats: Among long-lived donors, naive CD4+ cells were more numerous and diversity higher than in aged donors. Considered underestimates were the diversity estimates obtained from one million T cells.

Donors were healthy Caucasian individuals from Russia aged roughly 6 to 95. Remarks on this clonotype: The antigen is unknown.

Using a J-beta primer mix together with a sample-barcoded 5' primer, a second PCR was run for roughly 6 to 12 cycles. TCRdb recomputed calls from the 5' RACE reads with MiXCR, one row per CDR3 protein. This table holds about 570,000 distinct CDR3 sequences, approximately 25% found once. The TCR comes from a woman aged 70-85 years in good health. Sample: blood. The rearrangement uses TRBV20-1 and TRBJ2-5; D is ambiguous. For the CDR3, the DNA is TGCAGTGCTAGAGATCCCTCGGGCCCTCAAGAGACCCAGTACTTC. Translating it yields CSARDPSGPQETQYF.